The 24 T cell receptor beta chains reported below all come from one sample, sequenced in a study of T-cell memory formation after mild COVID-19. One entry per CDR3 protein, called by TCRdb with MiXCR from the 5' RACE reads. The sample includes 200,000 or so distinct CDR3 sequences, around 15% of them seen just once. Sequencing was performed on PBMCs or a T cell subset sorted from them (not recorded which). The source of these receptors is an adult woman who had mild COVID-19 (a few samples of this study predate the infection). Cell type and time point are not known.

This clonotype appeared a few times. The chain carries TRBV5-1 and TRBJ1-1; D call uncertain. Trimming took 2 bases from V and 0 from J, leaving 8 bases between them. Germline assignment: CDR1 SGHRS and CDR2 YFSETQ. The CDR3 sequence is 14 residues long. For the CDR3, the DNA is TGCGCCAGCAGCTTCAAGAGTTTGAACACTGAAGCTTTCTTT. Translating it yields CASSFKSLNTEAFF.

This clonotype came up many times. This chain joins TRBV12-3 or TRBV12-4 and TRBJ2-2; 11 bases line up with TRBD2. The CDR3 contains 14 residues. Unmatched junction bases numbered 2, after V lost 9 bases and J lost 2 bases. In DNA, the CDR3 is TGTGCCAGTCTAGCGGGAGGCAACACCGGGGAGCTGTTTTTT. Translated: CASLAGGNTGELFF.

This clonotype was recorded many times. The chain carries TRBV12-3 or TRBV12-4 and TRBJ2-7; 9 bases match TRBD1. The CDR3 totals 13 residues. V gave up 4 bases and J gave up 4 bases; unmatched junction bases: 2. The CDR3 loop reads CASSWDRAYEQYF. Here the CDR3 DNA reads TGTGCCAGCAGTTGGGACAGGGCATACGAGCAGTACTTC.

This clonotype came up a few times. The chain has TRBV5-1 and TRBJ2-3; D assignment may be TRBD1 or TRBD2 (5 bases each). The germline V gene has CDR1 SGHRS and CDR2 YFSETQ. V was trimmed by 4 bases and J by 1 base, leaving 19 bases between them. There are 17 residues in the CDR3. This CDR3 reads CASSRQHGARGTDTQYF. Here the CDR3 DNA reads TGCGCCAGCAGCCGTCAACACGGGGCGAGGGGCACAGATACGCAGTATTTT.

This sequence joins TRBV11-2 and TRBJ2-5; 8 bases fit TRBD1. Losses at the gene ends were 5 bases for V and 4 bases for J; bases not matched to a gene: 9. CDR1 is SGHAT, CDR2 FQNNGV, per germline. The CDR3 is 15 residues long. The CDR3 sequence is CASSPGQGARETQYF. The CDR3 DNA reads as TGTGCCAGCAGCCCTGGCCAGGGGGCCAGAGAGACCCAGTACTTC.

This clonotype was recorded a few times. The V call is TRBV20-1, the J call TRBJ2-3; TRBD1 is a possible D gene (6 bases). From germline, CDR1 is DFQATT and CDR2 SNEGSKA (reference sequence). The V end lost 4 bases, the J end lost 6 bases, and 14 bases lay between the germline ends. The CDR3 has 13 residues. The CDR3 nucleotides are TGCAGTGCTAAGCCCAGGGGAAGGGATACGCAGTATTTT. Amino acid sequence: CSAKPRGRDTQYF.

The chain combines TRBV2 with TRBJ2-1; unclear D gene. There are 15 residues in the CDR3. The V and J ends lost 6 bases and 5 bases respectively, with 17 bases between them. CDR1 and CDR2 (germline): SNHLY, FYNNEI. CDR3 bases: TGTGCCAGCAGCTCCGACCGCGGAAGGGACAATGAGCAGTTCTTC. Its protein is CASSSDRGRDNEQFF.

J is TRBJ2-5 and V is TRBV20-1; no clear D gene. Germline values: CDR1 DFQATT, CDR2 SNEGSKA (reference sequence). With 0 bases removed from V and 2 bases from J, the gap between germline ends came to 13 bases. This CDR3 comprises 15 residues. CDR3 loop: CSARDPSRRQETQYF. CDR3 sequence (DNA): TGCAGTGCTAGAGATCCGTCCCGGCGTCAAGAGACCCAGTACTTC.

This clonotype has ten or more counts. The chain recombines TRBV6-5 with TRBJ2-4; no clear D. The CDR3 has 13 amino acids. Germline CDR1 MNHEY, CDR2 SVGAGI. Trimming took 4 bases from V and 6 from J, leaving 10 bases between them. In DNA form, the CDR3 reads TGTGCCAGCAGTTCCGGCCCAGGAAACATTCAGTACTTC. It specifies CASSSGPGNIQYF.

The gene calls are TRBV5-1 and TRBJ1-1, with 7 bases matching TRBD1. This CDR3 is built from 14 residues. Germline CDR1 is SGHRS and CDR2 is YFSETQ. The V gene end was trimmed by 4 bases and the J gene end by 3 bases; junction bases not matched to a gene: 6. DNA of the CDR3: TGCGCCAGCAGCAGCCCAGACAGGGACACTGAAGCTTTCTTT. Translating gives CASSSPDRDTEAFF.

In its sample, this clonotype was seen many times. V gene TRBV5-1 combines with J gene TRBJ2-7; D unclear. Deletions cut 0 bases from V and 2 bases from J, with 12 bases between. Germline CDR1 SGHRS, CDR2 YFSETQ. The CDR3 has 15 residues. The CDR3 here is CASSLAGQEAYEQYF. As DNA, the CDR3 is TGCGCCAGCAGCTTGGCCGGGCAGGAAGCCTACGAGCAGTACTTC. Filled out from reference TRBV5-1 and TRBJ2-7, the complete variable domain reads KAGVTQTPRYLIKTRGQQVTLSCSPISGHRSVSWYQQTPGQGLQFLFEYFSETQRNKGNFPGRFSGRQFSNSRSEMNVSTLELGDSALYLCASSLAGQEAYEQYFGPGTRLTVT.

J is TRBJ1-1 and V is TRBV5-1; the match to TRBD1 covers 9 bases. Unmatched junction bases numbered 4, after V lost 4 bases and J lost 6 bases. From germline, CDR1 is SGHRS and CDR2 YFSETQ. The CDR3 covers 13 residues. CDR3 nucleotides: TGCGCCAGCAGCGGTACAGGGGGCCCTGAAGCTTTCTTT. It codes for CASSGTGGPEAFF.

DNA for the CDR3: TGTGCCAGCTCACCATCCCGAAGCACAGATACGCAGTATTTT. Protein sequence: CASSPSRSTDTQYF. The V and J genes are TRBV18 and TRBJ2-3; the D is unclear. CDR3 length: 14 residues. Deletions cut 2 bases from V and 0 bases from J, with 6 bases between. Germline values: CDR1 KGHSH, CDR2 LQKENI.

This clonotype appeared many times. The chain employs TRBV4-3 and TRBJ2-3; D not certain. V was shortened by 5 bases and J by 0 bases, with 6 bases between the two germline ends. Germline CDR1 and CDR2: LGHNA and YSLEER. CDR3 length equals 13 residues. Here the CDR3 reads CASSVTSTDTQYF. DNA for the CDR3: TGCGCCAGCAGCGTCACCAGCACAGATACGCAGTATTTT.

This clonotype was seen a handful of times. This sequence joins TRBV27 and TRBJ2-7; D is possibly TRBD1 (5 bases). The germline gives CDR1 MNHEY, CDR2 SMNVEV (reference sequence). CDR3 length: 15 residues. V lost 6 bases to trimming and J lost 3 bases, with 18 bases between them. The CDR3 DNA sequence: TGTGCCAGCAGACAGGTTAACCTAGGCAACTACGAGCAGTACTTC. Its protein is CASRQVNLGNYEQYF.

The chain couples TRBV3-1 to TRBJ2-5; D could derive from TRBD1 or TRBD2 (5 bases each). Trimming pared 0 bases from V and 7 bases from J, leaving 9 bases between. The CDR3 is 13 amino acids. Germline CDR1 reads LGHDT; CDR2 reads YNNKEL (reference sequence). The CDR3 bases are TGTGCCAGCAGCCAAGATGAGAGGGGGACCCAGTACTTC. It translates to CASSQDERGTQYF.

The chain recombines TRBV3-1 with TRBJ1-4, with D unclear. CDR3 length: 12 amino acids. Germline values: CDR1 LGHDT, CDR2 YNNKEL (reference sequence). V was cut by 3 bases and J by 8 bases, with 7 bases left in between. The CDR3 DNA reads TGTGCCAGCAGCCAGTATCGGGAAAAACTGTTTTTT. This sequence encodes CASSQYREKLFF.

This clonotype was observed a few times. V usage is TRBV7-2 and J usage is TRBJ2-5; no clear D. The CDR3 totals 16 residues. Germline CDR1 SGHTA, CDR2 FQGNSA. Between the trimmed V and J ends, which lost 5 bases and 1 base, there was a span of 17 bases. The CDR3, as DNA: TGTGCCAGCAGCCCGCAGACTCGCTCCCGCCAAGAGACCCAGTACTTC. Protein: CASSPQTRSRQETQYF.

The chain uses TRBV25-1 and TRBJ2-5; TRBD2 agrees at 11 bases. The germline V gene encodes CDR1 MGHDK and CDR2 SYGVNS. The CDR3 is 16 amino acids. V lost 1 base to trimming and J lost 1 base; unmatched junction nucleotides: 2. CDR3 in amino acids: CASSESGTSGQETQYF. CDR3 bases: TGTGCCAGCAGTGAATCCGGGACTAGCGGCCAAGAGACCCAGTACTTC.

The V gene is TRBV12-3 or TRBV12-4, the J gene TRBJ2-7; a possible D gene is TRBD1 (7 bases). This CDR3 comprises 14 residues. V dropped 4 bases and J dropped 3 bases, with 13 bases sitting between them. The CDR3 sequence is CASSSSGGYYEQYF. CDR3 in DNA: TGTGCCAGCAGTTCGTCAGGGGGGTACTACGAGCAGTACTTC.

V is TRBV5-5 and J is TRBJ2-3; D unresolved. This CDR3 is built from 14 residues. Trimming removed 0 bases from V and 4 bases from J, with 9 bases in between. Germline CDR1 reads SGHKS; CDR2 reads YYEKEE (reference sequence). The CDR3 here is CASSLDGNPDTQYF. The CDR3 coding sequence is TGTGCCAGCAGCTTGGACGGAAACCCAGATACGCAGTATTTT.

This clonotype was picked up a small number of times. The chain links TRBV3-1 to TRBJ1-3; the D is unclear. The CDR3 sequence is 17 residues long. From germline, CDR1 is LGHDT and CDR2 YNNKEL (reference sequence). V was cut by 4 bases and J by 0 bases, with 16 bases left in between. The CDR3 DNA reads TGTGCCAGCAGCCCCTTCGCTGGTGGGTCCTCTGGAAACACCATATATTTT. Encoded protein: CASSPFAGGSSGNTIYF.

This clonotype was detected a few times. This chain links TRBV12-3 or TRBV12-4 with TRBJ1-1; perhaps TRBD1 as D (5 bases). This CDR3 has 14 residues. Trimming removed 5 bases at V and 6 bases at J, with 16 bases between. The CDR3, as DNA: TGTGCCAGCAGTCGGGACGGGTTAAATTCTGAAGCTTTCTTT. It codes for CASSRDGLNSEAFF.

The V gene is TRBV29-1, the J gene TRBJ1-2; 8 bases line up with TRBD1. Germline assignment: CDR1 SQVTM and CDR2 ANQGSEA. The CDR3 has 15 amino acids. The V segment lost 7 bases and the J segment 0 bases; nucleotides outside the gene matches: 10. The CDR3 protein is CSAGDRRPANYGYTF. Here the CDR3 DNA reads TGCAGCGCCGGGGACAGGCGGCCCGCTAACTATGGCTACACCTTC.